The clone carrying this T cell receptor (beta chain) was seen a handful of times. Via MiXCR, TCRdb re-called the 5' RACE reads, giving one row per CDR3 protein. This sample has about 110,000 distinct CDR3 sequences, with roughly a sixth found just once. These data originate in a study of T-cell memory formation after mild COVID-19. Deletions cut 0 bases from V and 3 bases from J, with 12 bases between. The CDR3 is 16 residues long. In germline, CDR1 is KGHSH, CDR2 LQKENI. The material sequenced was PBMCs or a T cell subset sorted from them (not recorded which). J is TRBJ1-5 and V is TRBV18; the D gene is possibly TRBD1 (6 bases). This sequence was found in a man younger than 35 who had mild COVID-19 (a few samples of this study predate the infection). Cell type and time point are not known. The CDR3 here is CASSPPSGQYNQPQHF. CDR3 DNA sequence: TGTGCCAGCTCACCACCCTCCGGACAGTACAATCAGCCCCAGCATTTT. The full variable domain, its missing parts supplied by reference TRBV18 and TRBJ1-5, is NAGVMQNPRHLVRRRGQEARLRCSPMKGHSHVYWYRQLPEEGLKFMVYLQKENIIDESGMPKERFSAEFPKEGPSILRIQQVVRGDSAAYFCASSPPSGQYNQPQHFGDGTRLSIL.